This is a list of T cell receptor beta chains from one sample in a study of blood T cells in healthy people across ages. TCRdb re-derived calls from the 5' RACE reads in MiXCR, one entry per CDR3 protein. The repertoire holds roughly 1,500,000 distinct CDR3 sequences, 42% seen once, with roughly 7.9% in the top ten. The material sequenced was blood. All receptors derive from a woman between 18 and 29 years old in good health. Both conserved end residues are part of each CDR3. A D gene is named only where the DNA matches it firmly. For some rows the clone size is stated as once, few or many, or as a class when expanded; others skip it.

cdr3_length: 14; v_call: TRBV10-2; clone_size: .; j_call: TRBJ2-1; d_call: .; cdr3_aa: CASRGATATNEQFF; cdr3_nt: TGCGCCAGCAGGGGGGCCACCGCTACCAATGAGCAGTTCTTC
cdr3_length: 14; v_call: TRBV12-3/TRBV12-4; clone_size: few; j_call: TRBJ2-1; d_call: .; cdr3_aa: CASSRPGTNNEQFF; cdr3_nt: TGTGCCAGCAGTCGTCCGGGGACCAACAATGAGCAGTTCTTC
cdr3_length: 12; v_call: TRBV6-5; clone_size: .; j_call: TRBJ1-1; d_call: .; cdr3_aa: CASSPQRGKAFF; cdr3_nt: TGTGCCAGCAGTCCCCAGAGGGGCAAAGCTTTCTTT
cdr3_length: 17; v_call: TRBV13; clone_size: few; j_call: TRBJ1-4; d_call: .; cdr3_aa: CASSLALDGRANEKLFF; cdr3_nt: TGTGCCAGCAGCTTAGCCCTCGACGGACGGGCAAATGAAAAACTGTTTTTT
cdr3_length: 15; v_call: TRBV6-2/TRBV6-3; clone_size: .; j_call: TRBJ1-1; d_call: TRBD1; cdr3_aa: CASSHKQGADTEAFF; cdr3_nt: TGTGCCAGCAGTCACAAACAGGGGGCGGACACTGAAGCTTTCTTT
cdr3_length: 13; v_call: TRBV7-9; clone_size: once; j_call: TRBJ2-1; d_call: .; cdr3_aa: CASSDIPVDEQFF; cdr3_nt: TGTGCCAGCAGCGACATACCGGTGGATGAGCAGTTCTTC
cdr3_length: 12; v_call: TRBV7-9; clone_size: .; j_call: TRBJ2-1; d_call: .; cdr3_aa: CASSLDWVEQFF; cdr3_nt: TGTGCCAGCAGCTTAGATTGGGTTGAGCAGTTCTTC
cdr3_length: 13; v_call: TRBV28; clone_size: .; j_call: TRBJ2-5; d_call: .; cdr3_aa: CASSFSVSETQYF; cdr3_nt: TGTGCCAGCAGTTTTTCGGTGTCAGAGACCCAGTACTTC
cdr3_length: 18; v_call: TRBV6-5; clone_size: .; j_call: TRBJ1-1; d_call: .; cdr3_aa: CASSYLSLRLRRNTEAFF; cdr3_nt: TGTGCCAGCAGTTACCTGTCGCTCCGGCTCCGAAGGAACACTGAAGCTTTCTTT
cdr3_length: 12; v_call: TRBV7-6; clone_size: few; j_call: TRBJ2-5; d_call: .; cdr3_aa: CASSVPTETQYF; cdr3_nt: TGTGCCAGCAGCGTCCCCACAGAGACCCAGTACTTC
cdr3_length: 15; v_call: TRBV10-3; clone_size: .; j_call: TRBJ2-3; d_call: TRBD2; cdr3_aa: CAITPGGPFGDTQYF; cdr3_nt: TGTGCCATCACCCCGGGAGGGCCTTTTGGAGATACGCAGTATTTT
cdr3_length: 13; v_call: TRBV6-1; clone_size: .; j_call: TRBJ1-2; d_call: .; cdr3_aa: CASSERWSGGYTF; cdr3_nt: TGTGCCAGCAGTGAACGGTGGAGCGGGGGCTACACCTTC
cdr3_length: 16; v_call: TRBV5-1; clone_size: few; j_call: TRBJ2-2; d_call: TRBD2; cdr3_aa: CASSLAGGFDTGELFF; cdr3_nt: TGCGCCAGCAGCTTGGCCGGGGGGTTCGACACCGGGGAGCTGTTTTTT
cdr3_length: 17; v_call: TRBV2; clone_size: few; j_call: TRBJ2-7; d_call: TRBD1; cdr3_aa: CASSLNNRQGSSYEQYF; cdr3_nt: TGTGCCAGCAGTTTGAATAACAGACAGGGGAGCTCCTACGAGCAGTACTTC
cdr3_length: 16; v_call: TRBV7-6; clone_size: .; j_call: TRBJ2-3; d_call: TRBD2; cdr3_aa: CASSLGTGGAGDTQYF; cdr3_nt: TGTGCCAGCAGCTTAGGGACCGGGGGGGCAGGTGATACGCAGTATTTT
cdr3_length: 14; v_call: TRBV28; clone_size: .; j_call: TRBJ1-2; d_call: .; cdr3_aa: CASSPWGAPDGYTF; cdr3_nt: TGTGCCAGCAGCCCCTGGGGGGCGCCGGATGGCTACACCTTC
cdr3_length: 15; v_call: TRBV3-1; clone_size: few; j_call: TRBJ1-2; d_call: TRBD1; cdr3_aa: CASSQSNRGLEGYTF; cdr3_nt: TGTGCCAGCAGCCAATCCAACAGGGGGTTGGAAGGCTACACCTTC
cdr3_length: 12; v_call: TRBV30; clone_size: .; j_call: TRBJ1-2; d_call: .; cdr3_aa: CAGPGTNYGYTF; cdr3_nt: TGTGCCGGGCCGGGGACTAACTATGGCTACACCTTC
cdr3_length: 16; v_call: TRBV15; clone_size: .; j_call: TRBJ2-7; d_call: TRBD1; cdr3_aa: CATRGPGQGGSYEQYF; cdr3_nt: TGTGCCACCAGGGGACCGGGACAGGGGGGATCCTACGAGCAGTACTTC
cdr3_length: 15; v_call: TRBV9; clone_size: .; j_call: TRBJ2-3; d_call: TRBD2; cdr3_aa: CASSGVAGATDTQYF; cdr3_nt: TGTGCCAGCAGTGGTGTAGCGGGGGCCACAGATACGCAGTATTTT
cdr3_length: 14; v_call: TRBV3-1; clone_size: few; j_call: TRBJ2-7; d_call: .; cdr3_aa: CASSQGQGVSGQYF; cdr3_nt: TGTGCCAGCAGCCAGGGTCAGGGAGTCTCCGGGCAGTACTTC
cdr3_length: 14; v_call: TRBV4-1; clone_size: .; j_call: TRBJ1-5; d_call: TRBD1; cdr3_aa: CASSQSGGYQPQHF; cdr3_nt: TGCGCCAGCAGCCAATCAGGGGGCTATCAGCCCCAGCATTTT
cdr3_length: 15; v_call: TRBV20-1; clone_size: few; j_call: TRBJ2-3; d_call: TRBD2; cdr3_aa: CSATRTSGGTDTQYF; cdr3_nt: TGCAGTGCAACTCGGACTAGCGGGGGAACAGATACGCAGTATTTT
cdr3_length: 17; v_call: TRBV5-1; clone_size: .; j_call: TRBJ2-5; d_call: TRBD2; cdr3_aa: CASSLGLAGVFQETQYF; cdr3_nt: TGCGCCAGCAGCTTGGGACTAGCGGGGGTTTTCCAAGAGACCCAGTACTTC
cdr3_length: 13; v_call: TRBV10-3; clone_size: .; j_call: TRBJ1-2; d_call: .; cdr3_aa: CAIKDELAGGYTF; cdr3_nt: TGTGCCATCAAGGACGAACTTGCTGGGGGCTACACCTTC
cdr3_length: 18; v_call: TRBV14; clone_size: many; j_call: TRBJ2-1; d_call: TRBD2; cdr3_aa: CASSFIGRSGRVFSEQFF; cdr3_nt: TGTGCCAGCAGCTTCATAGGGCGTAGCGGGAGGGTGTTTAGTGAGCAGTTCTTC
cdr3_length: 13; v_call: TRBV15; clone_size: once; j_call: TRBJ2-5; d_call: .; cdr3_aa: CATSRGAQETQYF; cdr3_nt: TGTGCCACCAGCCGCGGGGCACAAGAGACCCAGTACTTC
cdr3_length: 17; v_call: TRBV5-1; clone_size: once; j_call: TRBJ2-1; d_call: TRBD2; cdr3_aa: CASSFVGSGKLQETQFF; cdr3_nt: TGCGCCAGCAGCTTTGTTGGTAGCGGGAAATTACAAGAGACCCAGTTCTTC
cdr3_length: 13; v_call: TRBV28; clone_size: many; j_call: TRBJ2-7; d_call: .; cdr3_aa: CASRSRRSYEQYF; cdr3_nt: TGTGCCAGCCGATCCAGAAGGTCCTACGAGCAGTACTTC
cdr3_length: 13; v_call: TRBV29-1; clone_size: .; j_call: TRBJ1-2; d_call: TRBD1; cdr3_aa: CSAGLGGGYGYTF; cdr3_nt: TGCAGCGCCGGCCTAGGGGGCGGCTATGGCTACACCTTC
cdr3_length: 14; v_call: TRBV5-6; clone_size: .; j_call: TRBJ2-1; d_call: .; cdr3_aa: CASSLQQGYNEQFF; cdr3_nt: TGTGCCAGCAGCTTGCAACAGGGCTACAATGAGCAGTTCTTC
cdr3_length: 15; v_call: TRBV5-1; clone_size: .; j_call: TRBJ1-2; d_call: TRBD1; cdr3_aa: CASSYGTGVGYGYTF; cdr3_nt: TGCGCCAGCAGCTACGGGACAGGGGTGGGCTATGGCTACACCTTC
cdr3_length: 13; v_call: TRBV6-1; clone_size: .; j_call: TRBJ1-2; d_call: .; cdr3_aa: CASSVEVSWGYTF; cdr3_nt: TGTGCCAGCAGTGTAGAAGTTTCATGGGGCTACACCTTC
cdr3_length: 13; v_call: TRBV15; clone_size: .; j_call: TRBJ2-2; d_call: .; cdr3_aa: CATSIVGAGELFF; cdr3_nt: TGTGCCACCAGCATCGTCGGGGCCGGGGAGCTGTTTTTT
cdr3_length: 12; v_call: TRBV30; clone_size: .; j_call: TRBJ2-7; d_call: .; cdr3_aa: CAWMRSEAEQYF; cdr3_nt: TGTGCCTGGATGAGGTCGGAGGCCGAGCAGTACTTC
cdr3_length: 14; v_call: TRBV2; clone_size: few; j_call: TRBJ2-1; d_call: .; cdr3_aa: CASSEVGGDNEQFF; cdr3_nt: TGTGCCAGCAGTGAAGTGGGGGGTGATAATGAGCAGTTCTTC
cdr3_length: 16; v_call: TRBV27; clone_size: .; j_call: TRBJ2-3; d_call: TRBD2; cdr3_aa: CASSYDWGSGRDTQYF; cdr3_nt: TGTGCCAGCAGCTATGACTGGGGTAGCGGGAGGGATACGCAGTATTTT
cdr3_length: 15; v_call: TRBV24-1; clone_size: .; j_call: TRBJ2-5; d_call: TRBD2; cdr3_aa: CATSEGLAVQETQYF; cdr3_nt: TGTGCCACCTCGGAGGGACTAGCGGTACAAGAGACCCAGTACTTC
cdr3_length: 23; v_call: TRBV7-3; clone_size: .; j_call: TRBJ2-1; d_call: TRBD2; cdr3_aa: CASRLSNLGGVFSRARGYNEQFF; cdr3_nt: TGTGCCAGCAGATTAAGTAACTTGGGGGGGGTCTTTTCAAGGGCCCGGGGTTACAATGAGCAGTTCTTC
cdr3_length: 12; v_call: TRBV30; clone_size: .; j_call: TRBJ2-7; d_call: .; cdr3_aa: CAWSSSPGEQYF; cdr3_nt: TGTGCCTGGAGCTCTAGTCCAGGCGAGCAGTACTTC
cdr3_length: 13; v_call: TRBV7-9; clone_size: .; j_call: TRBJ2-1; d_call: TRBD1; cdr3_aa: CASSPQGAWEQFF; cdr3_nt: TGTGCCAGCAGCCCCCAGGGGGCCTGGGAGCAGTTCTTC
cdr3_length: 15; v_call: TRBV27; clone_size: .; j_call: TRBJ2-7; d_call: TRBD1; cdr3_aa: CASSQTPGQVYEQYF; cdr3_nt: TGTGCCAGCAGTCAAACCCCGGGACAGGTCTACGAGCAGTACTTC
cdr3_length: 14; v_call: TRBV27; clone_size: .; j_call: TRBJ2-3; d_call: .; cdr3_aa: CASNPRTSTDTQYF; cdr3_nt: TGTGCCAGCAATCCAAGAACTAGCACAGATACGCAGTATTTT
cdr3_length: 15; v_call: TRBV4-1; clone_size: few; j_call: TRBJ2-1; d_call: TRBD2; cdr3_aa: CASSQEPGGLGEQFF; cdr3_nt: TGCGCCAGCAGCCAAGAGCCGGGAGGACTTGGTGAGCAGTTCTTC
cdr3_length: 13; v_call: TRBV2; clone_size: .; j_call: TRBJ2-7; d_call: .; cdr3_aa: CASQDRRLYEQYF; cdr3_nt: TGTGCCAGCCAGGACAGAAGACTCTACGAGCAGTACTTC
cdr3_length: 14; v_call: TRBV20-1; clone_size: .; j_call: TRBJ2-1; d_call: TRBD2; cdr3_aa: CSAIQAGGWNEQFF; cdr3_nt: TGCAGTGCCATCCAAGCGGGGGGTTGGAATGAGCAGTTCTTC